The T cell receptor beta chain under discussion was sequenced for a study of blood T cell repertoires in COVID-19. This clone was seen more than once but under ten times. Different DNA sequences within this sample yield the same CDR3. Clones were sequenced by immunoSEQ multiplex PCR, and TCRdb holds only the in-frame ones, with some missing. In the table there are fewer than 250,000 clones, 87% of which are singletons. With V trimmed by 3 bases and J by 5 bases, 5 bases remained unmatched. The CDR3 has 14 residues. The germline V gene encodes CDR1 KGHSH and CDR2 LQKENI. This chain joins TRBV18 and TRBJ1-2, with 8 bases matching TRBD1. The sequence was collected from a woman under 40 with acute COVID-19. Sequenced material: PBMCs or T cells enriched from blood (not recorded which). The CDR3 DNA reads TGTGCCAGCTCACCCGGACAGGGTGTTTATGGCTACACCTTC. It translates to CASSPGQGVYGYTF.